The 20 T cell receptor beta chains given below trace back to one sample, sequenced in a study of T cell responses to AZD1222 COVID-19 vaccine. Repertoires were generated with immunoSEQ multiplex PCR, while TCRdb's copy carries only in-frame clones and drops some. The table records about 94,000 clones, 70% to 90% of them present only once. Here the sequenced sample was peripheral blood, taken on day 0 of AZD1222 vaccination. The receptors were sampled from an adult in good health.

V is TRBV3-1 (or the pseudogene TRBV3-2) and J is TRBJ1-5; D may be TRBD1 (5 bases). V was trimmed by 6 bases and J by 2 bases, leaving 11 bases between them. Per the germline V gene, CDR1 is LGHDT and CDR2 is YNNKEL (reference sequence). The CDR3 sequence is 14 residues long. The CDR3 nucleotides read TGTGCCAGCAGTGAAGGGGTTGGCAATCAGCCCCAGCATTTT. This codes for CASSEGVGNQPQHF.

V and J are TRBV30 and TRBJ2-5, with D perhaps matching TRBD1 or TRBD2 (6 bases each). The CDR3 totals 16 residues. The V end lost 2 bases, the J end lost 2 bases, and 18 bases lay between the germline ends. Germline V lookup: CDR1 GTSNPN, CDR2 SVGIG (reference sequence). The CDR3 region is CAWSLTGATLQETQYF. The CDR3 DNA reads TGTGCCTGGAGTCTGACGGGGGCTACATTACAAGAGACCCAGTACTTC.

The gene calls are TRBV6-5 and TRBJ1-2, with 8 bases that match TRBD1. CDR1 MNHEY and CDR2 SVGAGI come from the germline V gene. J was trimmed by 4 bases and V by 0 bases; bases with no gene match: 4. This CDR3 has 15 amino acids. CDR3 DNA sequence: TGTGCCAGCAGTTACTCGACAGGGGACCGCTATGGCTACACCTTC. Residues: CASSYSTGDRYGYTF.

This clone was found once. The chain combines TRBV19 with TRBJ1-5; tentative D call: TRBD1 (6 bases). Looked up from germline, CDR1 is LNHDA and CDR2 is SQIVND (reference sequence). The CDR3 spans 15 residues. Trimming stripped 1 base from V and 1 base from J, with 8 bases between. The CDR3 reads CASSIGGASNQPQHF. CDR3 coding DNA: TGTGCCAGTAGTATAGGGGGGGCGAGCAATCAGCCCCAGCATTTT.

The CDR3 sequence: CAWSGQGAQVAFF. The CDR3, as DNA: TGTGCCTGGAGCGGGCAGGGGGCGCAGGTAGCTTTCTTT. The gene calls are TRBV30 and TRBJ1-1, with TRBD1 matching over 8 bases. Germline-derived CDR1 and CDR2 are GTSNPN and SVGIG (reference sequence). The V segment lost 3 bases and the J segment 10 bases; nucleotides outside the gene matches: 10. The CDR3 runs to 13 residues. The full variable domain, in which reference TRBV30 and TRBJ1-1 provide the parts outside the CDR3, is SQTIHQWPATLVQPVGSPLSLECTVEGTSNPNLYWYRQAAGRGLQLLFYSVGIGQISSEVPQNLSASRPQDRQFILSSKKLLLSDSGFYLCAWSGQGAQVAFFGQGTRLTVV.

The CDR3 sequence: CATKPGGRTGELFF. In DNA, the CDR3 is TGTGCCACCAAGCCAGGGGGCCGGACCGGGGAGCTGTTTTTT. The rearrangement joins TRBV24-1 to TRBJ2-2; 8 positions match TRBD1. The CDR3 loop spans 14 amino acids. Trimming cost V 8 bases and J 5 bases; bases outside gene matches: 6. Looked up from germline, CDR1 is KGHDR and CDR2 is SFDVKD.

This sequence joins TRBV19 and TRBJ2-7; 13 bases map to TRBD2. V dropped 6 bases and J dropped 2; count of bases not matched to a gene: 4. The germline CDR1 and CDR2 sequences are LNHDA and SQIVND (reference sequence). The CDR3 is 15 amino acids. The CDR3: CASRRTSGGTYEQYF. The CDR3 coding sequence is TGTGCCAGTAGAAGGACTAGCGGGGGAACCTACGAGCAGTACTTC.

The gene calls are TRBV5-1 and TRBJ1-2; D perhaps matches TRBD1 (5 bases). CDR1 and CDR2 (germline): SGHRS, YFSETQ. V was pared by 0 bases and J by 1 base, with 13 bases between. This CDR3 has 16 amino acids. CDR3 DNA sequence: TGCGCCAGCAGCTTGGCCGGGGGGGAGATTAACTATGGCTACACCTTC. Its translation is CASSLAGGEINYGYTF.

This CDR3 reads CASTPARQGFHEQYF. The CDR3 nucleotides read TGTGCCAGCACCCCGGCGAGGCAGGGCTTCCACGAGCAGTACTTC. The chain couples TRBV6-5 to TRBJ2-7, with D maybe TRBD1 (5 bases). Trimming pared 7 bases from V and 5 bases from J, leaving 21 bases between. This CDR3 contains 15 residues. Germline V CDR1 and CDR2: MNHEY, SVGAGI.

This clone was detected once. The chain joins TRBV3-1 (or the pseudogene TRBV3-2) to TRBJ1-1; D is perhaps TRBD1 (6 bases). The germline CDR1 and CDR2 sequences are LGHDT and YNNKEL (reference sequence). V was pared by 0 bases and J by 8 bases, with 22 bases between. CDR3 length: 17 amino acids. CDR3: CASSQDWGAGQRIEAFF. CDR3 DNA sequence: TGTGCCAGCAGCCAAGATTGGGGCGCCGGACAGAGAATCGAAGCTTTCTTT.

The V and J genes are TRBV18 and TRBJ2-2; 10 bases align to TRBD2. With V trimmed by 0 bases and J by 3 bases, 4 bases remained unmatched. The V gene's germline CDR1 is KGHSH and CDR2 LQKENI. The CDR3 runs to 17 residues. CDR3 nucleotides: TGTGCCAGCTCACCACCAATAGCGGGGGGCGACACCGGGGAGCTGTTTTTT. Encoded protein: CASSPPIAGGDTGELFF.

The CDR3 DNA reads TGTGCCAGTAGTGAACCGGGACAGGGAGTCTACGAGCAGTACTTC. It is translated as CASSEPGQGVYEQYF. The rearrangement links TRBV19 to TRBJ2-7; 9 bases fit TRBD1. The CDR3 has 15 residues. Germline-derived CDR1 and CDR2 are LNHDA and SQIVND (reference sequence). With V trimmed by 5 bases and J by 3 bases, 8 bases remained unmatched.

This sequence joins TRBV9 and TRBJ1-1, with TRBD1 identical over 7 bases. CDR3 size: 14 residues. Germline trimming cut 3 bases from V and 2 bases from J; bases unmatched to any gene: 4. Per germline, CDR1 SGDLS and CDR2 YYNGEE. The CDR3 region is CASSGGTVNTEAFF. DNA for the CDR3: TGTGCCAGCAGCGGGGGGACAGTAAACACTGAAGCTTTCTTT.

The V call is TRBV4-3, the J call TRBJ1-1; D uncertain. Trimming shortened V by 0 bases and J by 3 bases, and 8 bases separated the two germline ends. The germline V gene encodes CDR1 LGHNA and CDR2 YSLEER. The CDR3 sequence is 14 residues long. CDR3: CASSQDILYTEAFF. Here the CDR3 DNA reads TGCGCCAGCAGCCAAGATATCCTGTACACTGAAGCTTTCTTT.

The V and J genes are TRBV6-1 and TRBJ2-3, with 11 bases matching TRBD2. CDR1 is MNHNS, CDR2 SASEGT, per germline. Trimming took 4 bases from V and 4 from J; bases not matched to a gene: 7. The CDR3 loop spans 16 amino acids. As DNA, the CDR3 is TGTGCCAGCAGTGTAGAGTCTAGCGGGGGGCCAGATACGCAGTATTTT. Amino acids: CASSVESSGGPDTQYF.

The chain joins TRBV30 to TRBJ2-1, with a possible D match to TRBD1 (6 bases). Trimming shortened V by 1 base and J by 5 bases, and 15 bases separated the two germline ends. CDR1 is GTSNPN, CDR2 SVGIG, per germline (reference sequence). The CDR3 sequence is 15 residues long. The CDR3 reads CAWSETNRVNNEQFF. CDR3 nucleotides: TGTGCCTGGAGTGAAACTAACAGGGTAAACAATGAGCAGTTCTTC.

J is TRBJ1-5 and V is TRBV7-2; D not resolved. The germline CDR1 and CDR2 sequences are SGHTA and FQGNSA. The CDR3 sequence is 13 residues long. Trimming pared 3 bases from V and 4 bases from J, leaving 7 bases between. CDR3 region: CASSFRINQPQHF. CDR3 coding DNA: TGTGCCAGCAGCTTCCGGATTAATCAGCCCCAGCATTTT.

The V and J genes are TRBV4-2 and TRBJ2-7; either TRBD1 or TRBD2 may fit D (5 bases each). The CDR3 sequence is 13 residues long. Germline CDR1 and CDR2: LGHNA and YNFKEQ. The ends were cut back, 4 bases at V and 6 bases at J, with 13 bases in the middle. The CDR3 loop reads CASSPHAGTEQYF. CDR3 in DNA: TGTGCCAGCAGCCCCCATGCAGGGACCGAGCAGTACTTC.

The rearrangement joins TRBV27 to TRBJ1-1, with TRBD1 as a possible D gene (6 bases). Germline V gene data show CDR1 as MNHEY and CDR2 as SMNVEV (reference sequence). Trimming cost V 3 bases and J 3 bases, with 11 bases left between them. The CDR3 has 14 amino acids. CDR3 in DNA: TGTGCCAGCAGTTTCAGGGGAATGGACACTGAAGCTTTCTTT. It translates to CASSFRGMDTEAFF.

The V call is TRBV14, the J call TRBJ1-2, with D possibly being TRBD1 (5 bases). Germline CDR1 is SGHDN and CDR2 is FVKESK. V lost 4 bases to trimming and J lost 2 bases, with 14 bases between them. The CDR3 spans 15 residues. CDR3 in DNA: TGTGCCAGCAGCCCACCACAGGCCTCCAACTATGGCTACACCTTC. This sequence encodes CASSPPQASNYGYTF.